These 22 T cell receptor beta chains originate from one sample sequenced in a study of shared clonotypes between healthy human individuals. Clones were sequenced by immunoSEQ multiplex PCR, and TCRdb holds only the in-frame ones, with some missing. The sample includes about 92,000 clones, 68% seen only once; the top ten take 45% to 55%. The sequencing sample was made of memory CD8+ T cells sorted from blood. The subset: CD45RO+ cells pooled with CCR7-negative TemRA cells. These receptors all stem from a young man in good health.

This clone was counted between two and nine times. The gene calls are TRBV29-1 and TRBJ2-5; perhaps D is TRBD1 or TRBD2 (5 bases each). The CDR3 has 13 amino acids. Germline CDR1 reads SQVTM; CDR2 reads ANQGSEA. Trimming removed 8 bases from V and 5 bases from J, with 18 bases in between. Here the CDR3 reads CSIKTGTRETQYF. In nucleotides, the CDR3 is TGCAGCATTAAAACCGGGACGCGGGAGACCCAGTACTTC.

The chain joins TRBV7-2 to TRBJ2-1, with D possibly matching TRBD2 (5 bases). Trimming pared 8 bases from V and 12 bases from J, leaving 17 bases between. CDR3 length: 12 amino acids. CDR1 SGHTA and CDR2 FQGNSA come from the germline V gene. The CDR3 DNA is TGTGCCAGCCAAAGACCTGGGAGCCCGCAGTTCTTC. Translated: CASQRPGSPQFF.

This clone has a single count. The chain has TRBV2 and TRBJ1-2; 9 positions agree with TRBD1. Germline values: CDR1 SNHLY, CDR2 FYNNEI. The CDR3 is made up of 13 amino acids. Trimming cost V 6 bases and J 6 bases; bases outside gene matches: 5. The DNA for the CDR3 is TGTGCCAGCAGCCCGGACAGGGGCGATGGCTACACCTTC. Amino acids: CASSPDRGDGYTF.

The CDR3 here is CASSLHPGTGFRETQYF. The CDR3 region has the DNA TGCGCCAGCAGCTTGCACCCCGGGACAGGGTTTCGAGAGACCCAGTACTTC. This chain links TRBV5-1 with TRBJ2-5, with 9 nucleotides matching TRBD1. CDR1 is SGHRS and CDR2 is YFSETQ in the germline V gene. After removal of 1 base from V and 4 bases from J, the junction contained 11 bases not matched to a gene. The CDR3 covers 17 residues.

The table lists this clone with a count of one. The V call is TRBV7-2, the J call TRBJ2-7, with a weak D call TRBD1 (6 bases). The CDR3 loop spans 13 amino acids. V shed 8 bases and J shed 3 bases, with 14 bases lying between them. Germline-derived CDR1 and CDR2 are SGHTA and FQGNSA. The CDR3: CASGSDRFYEQYF. In DNA, the CDR3 is TGTGCCAGCGGATCGGACAGATTCTACGAGCAGTACTTC.

This sequence joins TRBV28 and TRBJ1-3, with D hard to call. Germline V CDR1 and CDR2: MDHEN, SYDVKM. This CDR3 has 14 residues. V was cut by 5 bases and J by 0 bases, with 8 bases left in between. In nucleotides, the CDR3 is TGTGCCAGCAGTCCCAGCGGCTCTGGAAACACCATATATTTT. It yields the protein CASSPSGSGNTIYF.

There are a few counts of this clone. This chain joins TRBV5-4 and TRBJ2-1; 10 bases are a match to TRBD2. V trimming: 2 bases; J trimming: 6 bases; junction bases outside the gene matches: 5. The germline V gene has CDR1 SGHNT and CDR2 YYREEE (reference sequence). The CDR3 is 15 residues long. This CDR3 is CASSFLAGEINEQFF. CDR3 in DNA: TGTGCCAGCAGCTTCCTAGCGGGAGAAATCAATGAGCAGTTCTTC.

About this clone: The sample holds other DNA sequences that translate to the same CDR3. The chain uses TRBV30 and TRBJ2-5, with D perhaps being TRBD1 or TRBD2 (5 bases each). V was pared by 2 bases and J by 1 base, with 8 bases between. The V gene's germline CDR1 is GTSNPN and CDR2 SVGIG (reference sequence). CDR3 size: 13 residues. The DNA of the CDR3 is TGTGCCTGGAGTCTCGGGACCCAAGAGACCCAGTACTTC. It encodes CAWSLGTQETQYF.

This clone turned up a few times. The gene calls are TRBV6-1 and TRBJ1-2; tentative D call: TRBD1 (6 bases). This CDR3 comprises 14 residues. CDR1 is MNHNS and CDR2 is SASEGT in the germline V gene. V dropped 10 bases and J dropped 4 bases, with 19 bases sitting between them. CDR3 in amino acids: CATTTGITSYGYTF. The CDR3 DNA sequence: TGTGCCACCACAACAGGGATAACAAGCTATGGCTACACCTTC.

This clone was recorded at least ten times. The chain is built from TRBV2 and TRBJ2-3; D might be TRBD1 (5 bases). V lost 4 bases, J lost 2 bases, and 10 bases lay in between. The CDR3 runs 14 residues. Per the germline V gene, CDR1 is SNHLY and CDR2 is FYNNEI. The CDR3 DNA follows: TGTGCCAGCAGTGGACAGCTAGACACAGATACGCAGTATTTT. Encoded protein: CASSGQLDTDTQYF.

The chain couples TRBV5-1 to TRBJ2-7; D is ambiguous. Trimming pared 1 base from V and 2 bases from J, leaving 13 bases between. Germline lookup yields CDR1 SGHRS and CDR2 YFSETQ. The CDR3 has 15 residues. CDR3 sequence (DNA): TGCGCCAGCAGCTTGCTAACGGTAGATGCCTACGAGCAGTACTTC. It is translated as CASSLLTVDAYEQYF.

In its sample, this clone was seen a few times. The chain uses TRBV7-8 and TRBJ2-1, with a possible D match to TRBD2 (6 bases). The CDR3 has 14 amino acids. Deletions cut 3 bases from V and 8 bases from J, with 14 bases between. Looked up from germline, CDR1 is SGHVS and CDR2 is FQNEAQ. The CDR3 loop reads CASSFQYGRDEQFF. As DNA, the CDR3 is TGTGCCAGCAGCTTTCAGTACGGGAGAGATGAGCAGTTCTTC.

The chain is built from TRBV7-9 and TRBJ2-7; no definite D call. The CDR3 is 12 residues long. Trimming took off 5 bases at V and 3 bases at J, with 8 bases between the two ends. Germline CDR1 is SEHNR and CDR2 is FQNEAQ (reference sequence). The chain's CDR3 is CASSPRNYEQYF. In nucleotides, the CDR3 is TGTGCCAGCAGCCCACGAAACTACGAGCAGTACTTC.

The chain employs TRBV28 and TRBJ2-7, with 10 bases that match TRBD1. CDR1 MDHEN and CDR2 SYDVKM come from the germline V gene. This CDR3 has 16 amino acids. Unmatched junction bases numbered 11, after V lost 4 bases and J lost 5 bases. The CDR3 region is CASSSDRQGALHEQYF. The CDR3 bases are TGTGCCAGCAGTTCCGATAGACAGGGGGCTTTGCACGAGCAGTACTTC.

The chain recombines TRBV7-2 with TRBJ2-1, with 8 nucleotides matching TRBD2. Germline V CDR1 and CDR2: SGHTA, FQGNSA. The CDR3 is made up of 15 amino acids. J was trimmed by 8 bases and V by 4 bases; bases with no gene match: 10. CDR3 nucleotide sequence: TGTGCCAGCAGCTACCCAGGACTAGCCGCGCATGAGCAGTTCTTC. Its protein product is CASSYPGLAAHEQFF.

The gene calls are TRBV7-7 and TRBJ1-4; 7 nucleotides line up with TRBD1. The germline V gene encodes CDR1 SSHAT and CDR2 FNYEAQ (reference sequence). This CDR3 is built from 15 residues. The V gene end was trimmed by 5 bases and the J gene end by 8 bases; junction bases not matched to a gene: 11. The CDR3 region has the DNA TGTGCCAGCAGCCAGAATGGGGACAGTGGCGAAAAACTGTTTTTT. Protein: CASSQNGDSGEKLFF.

Note on this clone: This may come from a read error, since a much larger clone is one base off. Within the sample, other DNA sequences also encode this same CDR3. The gene calls are TRBV28 and TRBJ2-7; D remains ambiguous. Trimming took off 5 bases at V and 3 bases at J, with 5 bases between the two ends. The CDR3 covers 11 residues. The germline gives CDR1 MDHEN, CDR2 SYDVKM. In DNA, the CDR3 is TGTGCCAGCAGTGCCTACTACGAGCAGTACTTC. This sequence encodes CASSAYYEQYF. The full variable domain, with the rest looked up from reference TRBV28 and TRBJ2-7, is DVKVTQSSRYLVKRTGEKVFLECVQDMDHENMFWYRQDPGLGLRLIYFSYDVKMKEKGDIPEGYSVSREKKERFSLILESASTNQTSMYLCASSAYYEQYFGPGTRLTVT.

V gene TRBV6-5 combines with J gene TRBJ1-2; 11 nucleotides match TRBD1. The CDR3 sequence is 14 residues long. Germline-derived CDR1 and CDR2 are MNHEY and SVGAGI. The V gene end was trimmed by 6 bases and the J gene end by 7 bases; junction bases not matched to a gene: 7. CDR3: CASRRTGGAGGYTF. DNA of the CDR3: TGTGCCAGCAGGCGGACAGGGGGCGCGGGTGGCTACACCTTC.

On this clone itself: Additional DNA sequences in this sample encode the identical CDR3. The chain recombines TRBV6-1 with TRBJ2-7; D remains unclear. Germline V CDR1 and CDR2: MNHNS, SASEGT. This CDR3 region has 11 residues. Trimming took off 0 bases at V and 3 bases at J, with 0 bases between the two ends. The CDR3 here is CASSEAYEQYF. The CDR3 bases are TGTGCCAGCAGTGAAGCCTACGAGCAGTACTTC.

This chain joins TRBV14 and TRBJ2-4; D uncertain. V gave up 4 bases and J gave up 0 bases, with 13 bases separating them. The CDR3 consists of 16 residues. Germline assignment: CDR1 SGHDN and CDR2 FVKESK. CDR3 bases: TGTGCCAGCAGCCTCCGTCAAACTTTAGCCAAAAACATTCAGTACTTC. Amino acid sequence: CASSLRQTLAKNIQYF.

V gene TRBV6-6 combines with J gene TRBJ2-3; TRBD1 aligns across 9 bases. The trim removed 6 bases at V and 6 bases at J, leaving 7 bases unmatched. From germline, CDR1 is MNHNY and CDR2 SVGAGI (reference sequence). The CDR3 sequence is 14 residues long. CDR3 in amino acids: CASRHRDRADTQYF. CDR3 bases: TGTGCCAGCAGGCACCGGGACAGGGCCGATACGCAGTATTTT.

The gene calls are TRBV4-1 and TRBJ2-1; D not certain. V was trimmed by 0 bases and J by 5 bases, leaving 17 bases between them. CDR1 and CDR2 from the germline V gene are MGHRA and YSYEKL. The CDR3 covers 17 residues. The chain's CDR3 is CASSQDPPWSPDNEQFF. CDR3 DNA: TGCGCCAGCAGCCAAGATCCCCCGTGGAGTCCCGACAATGAGCAGTTCTTC.